Sequencing of this T cell receptor (beta chain) was carried out in a study of T cells in Graves' hyperthyroidism and ophthalmopathy. CDR1 SEHNR and CDR2 FQNEAQ come from the germline V gene (reference sequence). Trimming removed 2 bases at V and 6 bases at J, with 18 bases between. The CDR3 contains 16 residues. Amplified TCR beta CDR3 regions came from RNA transcripts. HTBI primers were used for first-round RT-PCR of the TCR CDR3. TCRdb reprocessed the multiplex PCR reads with MiXCR, giving one entry per CDR3 protein. The table has a few hundred thousand distinct CDR3 sequences, 40% to 50% seen once.

The receptor was derived from an adult woman with Graves' disease, either hyperthyroidism or ophthalmopathy (not recorded which). The rearrangement links TRBV7-9 to TRBJ2-3; D is possibly TRBD1 or TRBD2 (5 bases each). The sample taken for sequencing was peripheral blood or thyroid tissue (not recorded which). As DNA, the CDR3 is TGTGCCAGCAGCTTACAGCCGGGACCTATAGGTGATACGCAGTATTTT. Its protein is CASSLQPGPIGDTQYF.